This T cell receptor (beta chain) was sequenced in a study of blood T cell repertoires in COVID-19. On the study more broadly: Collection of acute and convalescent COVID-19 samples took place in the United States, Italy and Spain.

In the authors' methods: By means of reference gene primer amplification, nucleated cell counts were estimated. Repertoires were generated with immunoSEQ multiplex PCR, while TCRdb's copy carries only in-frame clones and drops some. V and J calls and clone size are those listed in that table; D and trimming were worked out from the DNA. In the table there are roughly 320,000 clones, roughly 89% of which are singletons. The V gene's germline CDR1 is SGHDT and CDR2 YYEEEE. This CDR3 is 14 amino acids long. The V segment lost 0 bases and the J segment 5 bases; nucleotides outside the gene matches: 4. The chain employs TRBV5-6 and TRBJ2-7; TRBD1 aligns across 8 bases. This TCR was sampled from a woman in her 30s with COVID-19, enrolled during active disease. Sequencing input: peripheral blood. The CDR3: CASSLARGQDEQYF. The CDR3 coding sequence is TGTGCCAGCAGCTTGGCCAGGGGGCAGGACGAGCAGTACTTC.